Listed below are T cell receptor beta chains from one sample, sequenced in a study of blood T cells in healthy people across ages. TCRdb passed the 5' RACE reads through MiXCR, listing each CDR3 protein once. The sample lists fewer than 900,000 distinct CDR3 sequences; roughly 43% were seen once. Sequencing used blood. The source is a woman aged 60-75 years in good health. Both conserved end residues are part of each CDR3. Each record gives: D gene, clone size, V gene, J gene, CDR3 DNA, CDR3 protein. A D gene is named only where the DNA matches it firmly. For some rows the clone size is stated as once, few or many, or as a class when expanded; others skip it.

d_call: .
clone_size: many
v_call: TRBV7-9
j_call: TRBJ2-3
cdr3_nt: TGTGCCAGCAGCTTAGCGCAGGGGTACACAGATACGCAGTATTTT
cdr3_aa: CASSLAQGYTDTQYF

d_call: .
clone_size: .
v_call: TRBV4-2
j_call: TRBJ2-1
cdr3_nt: TGTGCCAGCAGCCAAGATCTGGCGGCCGGGGGCTCCTACAATGAGCAGTTCTTC
cdr3_aa: CASSQDLAAGGSYNEQFF

d_call: .
clone_size: .
v_call: TRBV5-1
j_call: TRBJ1-2
cdr3_nt: TGCGCCAGCAGCTCAGGAGCGACCATTGACTATGGCTACACCTTC
cdr3_aa: CASSSGATIDYGYTF

d_call: .
clone_size: .
v_call: TRBV29-1
j_call: TRBJ2-5
cdr3_nt: TGCAGCGTTGAGCCCGGCGGAGGGCGGAGCGGGACCCAGTACTTC
cdr3_aa: CSVEPGGGRSGTQYF

d_call: .
clone_size: .
v_call: TRBV20-1
j_call: TRBJ2-7
cdr3_nt: TGCAGTGCTGCCCGCCCGCTGGGATCCTACGAGCAGTACTTC
cdr3_aa: CSAARPLGSYEQYF

d_call: .
clone_size: .
v_call: TRBV10-2
j_call: TRBJ1-6
cdr3_nt: TGCGCCAGCAGTGATCGGGGGAGGTCCAATAATTCACCCCTCCACTTT
cdr3_aa: CASSDRGRSNNSPLHF

d_call: .
clone_size: few
v_call: TRBV28
j_call: TRBJ1-5
cdr3_nt: TGTGCCAGCAGTTCGACACAGGGTGCCGCCTATCAGCCCCAGCATTTT
cdr3_aa: CASSSTQGAAYQPQHF

d_call: TRBD2
clone_size: once
v_call: TRBV7-2
j_call: TRBJ2-1
cdr3_nt: TGTGCCAGCAGCCCTCGGGGAGGGTCTTCGAATGAGCAGTTCTTC
cdr3_aa: CASSPRGGSSNEQFF

d_call: .
clone_size: few
v_call: TRBV30
j_call: TRBJ2-1
cdr3_nt: TGTGCCTGGAGACCTTCGCGTAGCTCCCCGGCTGGTGAGCAGTTCTTC
cdr3_aa: CAWRPSRSSPAGEQFF

d_call: TRBD1
clone_size: few
v_call: TRBV20-1
j_call: TRBJ2-7
cdr3_nt: TGCAGTGCTAGAGACCGGGACAGGGTCCACGAGCAGTACTTC
cdr3_aa: CSARDRDRVHEQYF

d_call: .
clone_size: .
v_call: TRBV28
j_call: TRBJ2-7
cdr3_nt: TGTGCCAGCAGCTTATCATTCGAGCAGTACTTC
cdr3_aa: CASSLSFEQYF

d_call: .
clone_size: few
v_call: TRBV12-3/TRBV12-4
j_call: TRBJ1-2
cdr3_nt: TGTGCCAGCACTCCAGGGAGGGACTATGGCTACACCTTC
cdr3_aa: CASTPGRDYGYTF

d_call: TRBD2
clone_size: .
v_call: TRBV10-3
j_call: TRBJ2-1
cdr3_nt: TGTGCCATCAGCGTCCGGACTAGCGGTGACAATGAGCAGTTCTTC
cdr3_aa: CAISVRTSGDNEQFF

d_call: .
clone_size: few
v_call: TRBV6-1
j_call: TRBJ1-5
cdr3_nt: TGTGCCAGCAGTGAACTACAGGGCAATCAGCCCCAGCATTTT
cdr3_aa: CASSELQGNQPQHF

d_call: TRBD2
clone_size: .
v_call: TRBV7-8
j_call: TRBJ2-1
cdr3_nt: TGTGCCAGCAGCAAGGGACTAGCGGGGGGCCTGAGCTCCTACGAGCAGTTCTTC
cdr3_aa: CASSKGLAGGLSSYEQFF

d_call: .
clone_size: .
v_call: TRBV7-6
j_call: TRBJ2-7
cdr3_nt: TGTGCCAGCAGCTTAGTCGGGGGCCAATCCTACGAGCAGTACTTC
cdr3_aa: CASSLVGGQSYEQYF

d_call: TRBD1
clone_size: .
v_call: TRBV5-1
j_call: TRBJ2-3
cdr3_nt: TGCGCCAGCAGCTTGGAAGGACAGGGTTGGGATACGCAGTATTTT
cdr3_aa: CASSLEGQGWDTQYF

d_call: TRBD1
clone_size: few
v_call: TRBV10-3
j_call: TRBJ2-3
cdr3_nt: TGTGCCATCAGCGATACAGGGGGTGGAACAGATACGCAGTATTTT
cdr3_aa: CAISDTGGGTDTQYF

d_call: .
clone_size: .
v_call: TRBV3-1
j_call: TRBJ1-6
cdr3_nt: TGTGCCAGCAGCCAGGGACCCCGGGGACCCCTCCACTTT
cdr3_aa: CASSQGPRGPLHF

d_call: .
clone_size: once
v_call: TRBV12-3/TRBV12-4
j_call: TRBJ2-3
cdr3_nt: TGTGCCAGCAGGGCTACTAGAGGGGGGGGAGATACGCAGTATTTT
cdr3_aa: CASRATRGGGDTQYF

d_call: .
clone_size: few
v_call: TRBV20-1
j_call: TRBJ2-6
cdr3_nt: TGCAGTGCTAGTGAAGGAGACGGGGCCAACGTCCTGACTTTC
cdr3_aa: CSASEGDGANVLTF

d_call: .
clone_size: few
v_call: TRBV12-3/TRBV12-4
j_call: TRBJ1-1
cdr3_nt: TGTGCCAGCAGTTTGGCGTCGGGCACTGAAGCTTTCTTT
cdr3_aa: CASSLASGTEAFF

d_call: .
clone_size: .
v_call: TRBV4-1
j_call: TRBJ2-2
cdr3_nt: TGCGCCAGCAGCGTACAGGAGGCAGAGGTTACCGGGGAGCTGTTTTTT
cdr3_aa: CASSVQEAEVTGELFF

d_call: .
clone_size: few
v_call: TRBV7-3
j_call: TRBJ2-1
cdr3_nt: TGTGCCAGCAGCCTGCGAGGGGGGAATTACAATGAGCAGTTCTTC
cdr3_aa: CASSLRGGNYNEQFF

d_call: .
clone_size: few
v_call: TRBV7-3
j_call: TRBJ2-1
cdr3_nt: TGTGCCAGCAGCTCAAAGGGCAAAGGCGGTACTAGTTACAATGAGCAGTTCTTC
cdr3_aa: CASSSKGKGGTSYNEQFF

d_call: .
clone_size: many
v_call: TRBV20-1
j_call: TRBJ2-1
cdr3_nt: TGCAGTGCTAGTTACAATGAGCAGTTCTTC
cdr3_aa: CSASYNEQFF

d_call: TRBD1
clone_size: .
v_call: TRBV6-2/TRBV6-3
j_call: TRBJ1-5
cdr3_nt: TGTGCCAGCAGAGAGGACAGGGACGATTGGGGCAATCAGCCCCAGCATTTT
cdr3_aa: CASREDRDDWGNQPQHF

d_call: .
clone_size: .
v_call: TRBV11-1
j_call: TRBJ2-7
cdr3_nt: TGTGCCAGCAGACTCGTGCCGGGGCTCTCCTACGAGCAGTACTTC
cdr3_aa: CASRLVPGLSYEQYF

d_call: .
clone_size: many
v_call: TRBV7-2
j_call: TRBJ2-5
cdr3_nt: TGTGCCAGCAGCTCTCCCCAGGGGCGGGGCCCCCAGTACTTC
cdr3_aa: CASSSPQGRGPQYF

d_call: TRBD1
clone_size: .
v_call: TRBV6-6
j_call: TRBJ2-7
cdr3_nt: TGTGCCAACAACGGTCAGGGACAGCGGTACGAGCAGTACTTC
cdr3_aa: CANNGQGQRYEQYF

d_call: .
clone_size: .
v_call: TRBV20-1
j_call: TRBJ1-6
cdr3_nt: TGCAGTGCTAGGCGGGGGGGGGCCTCCTATAATTCACCCCTCCACTTT
cdr3_aa: CSARRGGASYNSPLHF

d_call: .
clone_size: .
v_call: TRBV2
j_call: TRBJ2-1
cdr3_nt: TGTGCCAGCAGAAGCATAGGGTCGAATGAGCAGTTCTTC
cdr3_aa: CASRSIGSNEQFF

d_call: .
clone_size: .
v_call: TRBV7-2
j_call: TRBJ2-1
cdr3_nt: TGTGCCACTTCGGACCACCGTGGGGGGCAGTTCTTC
cdr3_aa: CATSDHRGGQFF

d_call: .
clone_size: .
v_call: TRBV3-1
j_call: TRBJ2-6
cdr3_nt: TGTGCCAGCAGTCGTAATTTAGGGGCCAACGTCCTGGCTTTC
cdr3_aa: CASSRNLGANVLAF

d_call: .
clone_size: .
v_call: TRBV9
j_call: TRBJ2-5
cdr3_nt: TGTGCCAGCACTACGAGGGACCCCAATGAGCAGTACTTC
cdr3_aa: CASTTRDPNEQYF

d_call: TRBD1
clone_size: .
v_call: TRBV6-6
j_call: TRBJ1-2
cdr3_nt: TGTGCCGTAGGGGGCAACTATGGCTACACCTTC
cdr3_aa: CAVGGNYGYTF

d_call: .
clone_size: few
v_call: TRBV4-3
j_call: TRBJ1-6
cdr3_nt: TGCGCCAGCAGCCAAGATATGGAAGGCAGGGCGAGCTCCTATAATTCACCCCTCCACTTT
cdr3_aa: CASSQDMEGRASSYNSPLHF

d_call: TRBD1
clone_size: few
v_call: TRBV3-1
j_call: TRBJ2-1
cdr3_nt: TGTGCCAGCAGCCAGACGACAGGGGGCCACAATGAGCAGTTCTTC
cdr3_aa: CASSQTTGGHNEQFF

d_call: .
clone_size: .
v_call: TRBV10-3
j_call: TRBJ1-3
cdr3_nt: TGTGCCATCAGGGGGACCGGCAGCTCTGGAAACACCATATATTTT
cdr3_aa: CAIRGTGSSGNTIYF

d_call: TRBD2
clone_size: once
v_call: TRBV7-9
j_call: TRBJ2-3
cdr3_nt: TGTGCCAGCCTAGTAGCGGGGGGGGCAGATACGCAGTATTTT
cdr3_aa: CASLVAGGADTQYF

d_call: .
clone_size: .
v_call: TRBV3-1
j_call: TRBJ2-2
cdr3_nt: TGTGCCAGCAGCCCCCGCGTAGGGGTTCCCGGGGAGCTGTTTTTT
cdr3_aa: CASSPRVGVPGELFF

d_call: .
clone_size: many
v_call: TRBV29-1
j_call: TRBJ2-5
cdr3_nt: TGCAGCGTTGAAGTGAGCGTGGAGACCCAGTACTTC
cdr3_aa: CSVEVSVETQYF

d_call: .
clone_size: .
v_call: TRBV7-2
j_call: TRBJ1-4
cdr3_nt: TGTGCCAGCAGCCGTGGGACACCCGAAAAACTGTTTTTT
cdr3_aa: CASSRGTPEKLFF

d_call: TRBD2
clone_size: .
v_call: TRBV11-2
j_call: TRBJ2-5
cdr3_nt: TGTGCCAGCAGCACCGGGACTAGCGGGGGGTGGGAGACCCAGTACTTC
cdr3_aa: CASSTGTSGGWETQYF

d_call: .
clone_size: .
v_call: TRBV7-8
j_call: TRBJ2-1
cdr3_nt: TGTGCCAGCAGCTTAGTTGGCGGTCAGGGGGGATACAATGGGCAGTTCTTC
cdr3_aa: CASSLVGGQGGYNGQFF

d_call: .
clone_size: .
v_call: TRBV12-3/TRBV12-4
j_call: TRBJ2-3
cdr3_nt: TGTGCCAGCAGTCAACTGCTACTTAGCACAGATACGCAGTATTTT
cdr3_aa: CASSQLLLSTDTQYF

d_call: .
clone_size: few
v_call: TRBV6-5
j_call: TRBJ2-3
cdr3_nt: TGTGCCAGCAAAGGGGGGCCAGGGAATCTTCCAGATACGCAGTATTTT
cdr3_aa: CASKGGPGNLPDTQYF

d_call: .
clone_size: .
v_call: TRBV7-2
j_call: TRBJ2-7
cdr3_nt: TGTGCCAGCAGCTTATTGGGGCAGGGCGAGCAGTACTTC
cdr3_aa: CASSLLGQGEQYF

d_call: TRBD1
clone_size: .
v_call: TRBV30
j_call: TRBJ1-5
cdr3_nt: TGTGCCTGGAATCGACAGGGAGGCCAGCCCCAGCATTTT
cdr3_aa: CAWNRQGGQPQHF